This T cell receptor (beta chain) was recovered during a study of shared clonotypes between healthy human individuals. Study-level findings and limits: Richness estimates generally favored naive over memory subsets.

This clone was seen just once. What it binds is unknown. Sequenced by immunoSEQ multiplex PCR; TCRdb stores in-frame clones only, minus some. There are 2 million to 2.5 million clones in the sample; 85% to 95% occur only once, and 0.39% lies in the top ten. Sequenced material: naive CD4+ T cells from PBMCs. Stated subset: CD45RA+ positively selected. The source is a man aged 18 to 30 in good health. Some clones in this sample may be carry-over from other donors' samples.

CDR3 amino acids: CASSPPSQGETQYF. For the CDR3, the DNA is TGTGCCAGCTCACCACCCAGCCAGGGAGAGACCCAGTACTTC. The chain recombines TRBV18 with TRBJ2-5; perhaps TRBD1 as D (5 bases). CDR1 is KGHSH, CDR2 LQKENI, per germline. The V end lost 0 bases, the J end lost 4 bases, and 9 bases lay between the germline ends. This CDR3 spans 14 amino acids.